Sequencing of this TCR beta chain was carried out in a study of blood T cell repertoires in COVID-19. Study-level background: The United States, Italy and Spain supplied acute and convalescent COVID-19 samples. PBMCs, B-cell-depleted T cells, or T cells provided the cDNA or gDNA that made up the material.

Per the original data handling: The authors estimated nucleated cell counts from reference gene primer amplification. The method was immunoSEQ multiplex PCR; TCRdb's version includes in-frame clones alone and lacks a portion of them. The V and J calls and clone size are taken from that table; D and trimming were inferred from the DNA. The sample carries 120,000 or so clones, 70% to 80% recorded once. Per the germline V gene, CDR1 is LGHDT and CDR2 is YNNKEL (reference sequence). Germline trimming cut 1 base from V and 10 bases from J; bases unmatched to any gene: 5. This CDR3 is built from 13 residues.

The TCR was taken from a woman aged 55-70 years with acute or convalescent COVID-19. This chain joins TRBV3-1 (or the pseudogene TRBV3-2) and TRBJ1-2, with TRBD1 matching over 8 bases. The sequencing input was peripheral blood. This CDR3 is CASSQGTGLDYTF. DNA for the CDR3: TGTGCCAGCAGCCAAGGGACAGGGCTCGACTACACCTTC.